These T cell receptor beta chains were read from a single sample in a study of T cells in Graves' hyperthyroidism and ophthalmopathy. From the multiplex PCR reads, TCRdb called clonotypes with MiXCR, one entry per CDR3 protein. The table shows about 600,000 distinct CDR3 sequences, with over 12% occurring only once. Sequencing was performed on blood. These receptors all stem from a woman in her late teens or twenties with Graves' ophthalmopathy. The CDR3 runs from the conserved cysteine through the conserved F or W. Each record gives: V gene, clone size, J gene, D gene, CDR3 DNA, CDR3 protein. A D gene is named only where the DNA matches it firmly. Rows give clone size only sometimes, using once, few, many, or a class for an expanded clone.

TRBV6-2/TRBV6-3	many	TRBJ1-1	TRBD1	TGTGCCAGCAGCCGTCACGGACAGGGGTCACATCAAGCTTTCTTT	CASSRHGQGSHQAFF
TRBV20-1	NA	TRBJ1-3	NA	TGCAGTGGGCTCCCTCCTGCAGGGGCTGGTCGAAACACCATATATTTT	CSGLPPAGAGRNTIYF
TRBV6-2/TRBV6-3	many	TRBJ2-1	TRBD2	TGTGCCAGCAGTTATCCGCCCCCGGGGGAGGGACCCTACAATGAGCAGTTCTTC	CASSYPPPGEGPYNEQFF
TRBV12-3/TRBV12-4	many	TRBJ2-1	TRBD1	TGTGCCAGCAGTGACGAAGGGACCAGGGGGTACAATGAGCAGTTCTTC	CASSDEGTRGYNEQFF
TRBV15	many	TRBJ1-2	NA	TGTGCCACCAGCAGAGATTTTCAGGTCAGAGGGAATGGCTACACCTTC	CATSRDFQVRGNGYTF
TRBV30	NA	TRBJ2-3	NA	TGTGCCTGGGGCAGGGGAATAGGTACAGATACGCAGTATTTT	CAWGRGIGTDTQYF
TRBV3-1	NA	TRBJ2-2	NA	TGTGCCAGCAGCCCCCGAAACAGTCCACTCACCGGGGAGCTGTTTTTT	CASSPRNSPLTGELFF
TRBV7-8	many	TRBJ2-7	TRBD1	TGTGCCAGCAACCTAGAGGACCTAGGTTCGACAGGGGTCTCCTACGAGCAGTACTTC	CASNLEDLGSTGVSYEQYF
TRBV2	many	TRBJ2-1	TRBD1	TGTGCCAGCAGGGGGACAGGTCCCTCCGATGAGCAGTTCTTC	CASRGTGPSDEQFF
TRBV11-3	few	TRBJ2-3	TRBD1	TGTGCCAGCAGCCGCGGACAGGGGCATGGCACAGATACGCAGTATTTT	CASSRGQGHGTDTQYF
TRBV6-2/TRBV6-3	NA	TRBJ2-1	NA	TGTGCCAGCCGAAGGGGGGGCGCCAGGGATGAGCAGTTCTTC	CASRRGGARDEQFF
TRBV11-2	many	TRBJ2-3	TRBD2	TGTGCCAGCAGCAGCCTAGCGGGATCTTCTAGCACAGATACGCAGTATTTT	CASSSLAGSSSTDTQYF
TRBV5-1	few	TRBJ2-7	TRBD2	TGCGCCAGCAGCTTGGCCACCCGGACTAGAGGTCTTGACGAGCAGTACTTC	CASSLATRTRGLDEQYF
TRBV20-1	NA	TRBJ2-3	TRBD2	TGCAGTGCCGGGGGGGCGGGAGGAGGGTATGTTACGCAGTATTTT	CSAGGAGGGYVTQYF
TRBV5-1	many	TRBJ2-1	TRBD2	TGCGCCAGCAGCTTGGATAAACTCCACGGCCTTCTTAGCGGGGGCTACAATGAGCAGTTCTTC	CASSLDKLHGLLSGGYNEQFF
TRBV3-1	NA	TRBJ1-1	NA	TGTGCCAGCTTTGAGGGAGGAACTGAAGCTTTCTTT	CASFEGGTEAFF
TRBV29-1	many	TRBJ2-7	TRBD1	TGCAGCGTTGAAGATGCACAGGGGGCGACCTCCTACGAGCAGTACTTC	CSVEDAQGATSYEQYF
TRBV10-3	NA	TRBJ2-7	TRBD1	TGTGCCACCCAGGACAGGGTAAATGAGCAGTACTTC	CATQDRVNEQYF
TRBV6-5	many	TRBJ2-7	TRBD2	TGTGCCAGCAGTTACGGTAGCGGGCCCTTTAAAGCCGAGCAGTACTTC	CASSYGSGPFKAEQYF
TRBV3-1	many	TRBJ2-5	TRBD2	TGTGCCAGCAGTTCGTGGCGGCTAGCGGGAGAGACCCAGTACTTC	CASSSWRLAGETQYF
TRBV18	few	TRBJ1-4	NA	TGTGCCAGCTCGGACGCGGGAGGGAGGAACGAAAAACTGTTTTTT	CASSDAGGRNEKLFF
TRBV30	many	TRBJ1-2	NA	TGTGCCTGGAGTGCAACCTATGGCTACACCTTC	CAWSATYGYTF
TRBV6-2/TRBV6-3	many	TRBJ2-1	TRBD2	TGTGCCAGCAGTTACCAGTTCAGCGGGAGGGCCGGGGATGAGCAGTTCTTC	CASSYQFSGRAGDEQFF
TRBV10-3	few	TRBJ2-2	TRBD2	TGTGCCATCAGCTCTTCGACTAGCGCAAACACCGGGGAGCTGTTTTTT	CAISSSTSANTGELFF
TRBV20-1	many	TRBJ2-1	NA	TGCAGTGCTCCCATCGACAAAAGCTCCTACAATGAGCAGTTCTTC	CSAPIDKSSYNEQFF
TRBV12-3/TRBV12-4	many	TRBJ1-3	TRBD1	TGTGCCACGCTGGATAGGGGACAGGGCCTCGGGAACACCATATATTTT	CATLDRGQGLGNTIYF
TRBV12-3/TRBV12-4	many	TRBJ1-6	TRBD1	TGTGCCAGCACTAACTTAGGGGGCACTGATTCACCCCTCCACTTT	CASTNLGGTDSPLHF
TRBV2	many	TRBJ2-1	TRBD2	TGTGCCAGCAGTGCACTCGGCGGGAGGATCGGGGAGCAGTTCTTC	CASSALGGRIGEQFF
TRBV6-5	NA	TRBJ1-1	NA	TGTGCCAGCAGTTACGGGTGGAACACTGAAGCTCTCTTT	CASSYGWNTEALF
TRBV30	few	TRBJ2-1	TRBD2	TGTGCCTGGAGTGTAAAAGCGGGAGGATCTGGCTCCTACAATGAGCAGTTCTTC	CAWSVKAGGSGSYNEQFF
TRBV5-1	NA	TRBJ2-5	TRBD2	TGCGCCAGCAGCCCTCGGGATAGCGGGAAAGCAGACCAAGAGACCCAGTACTTC	CASSPRDSGKADQETQYF
TRBV29-1	NA	TRBJ1-1	NA	TGCAGCGTCCCCCAGGGGAGTGAAGCTTTCTTT	CSVPQGSEAFF
TRBV7-9	NA	TRBJ2-7	NA	TGTGCCAGCAGCTTAGCAGCCCTAGAAAAGGGCGAGCAGTACTTC	CASSLAALEKGEQYF